The clone carrying this T cell receptor beta chain was detected many times. Its target is unknown. Constant-region reverse primers amplified full-length variable regions, followed by semi-nested Nested Universal Primer A PCR. TCRdb fed the 5' RACE reads into MiXCR, producing one record per CDR3 protein. This table holds 50,000 to 60,000 distinct CDR3 sequences, roughly 20% found once. Per the germline V gene, CDR1 is DFQATT and CDR2 is SNEGSKA (reference sequence). Unmatched junction bases numbered 7, after V lost 1 base and J lost 2 bases. This CDR3 region has 15 residues. General observations from the study: Tumor Treg TCRs overlapped most with tumor naive CD4+ cells.

Cells sorted as Tregs were CD4+, CD25+ and CD127-/low. Sequencing used tumor-infiltrating Tregs sorted from the breast tumor. The sequence was collected from a female donor with breast cancer. The chain has TRBV20-1 and TRBJ2-7; 8 positions match TRBD1. CDR3 sequence: CSARGLSDRAYEQYF. DNA of the CDR3: TGCAGTGCTAGAGGCCTGTCGGACAGGGCCTACGAGCAGTACTTC.